The 10 T cell receptor beta chains below all came from one sample that was sequenced in a study of human CD4 T cells and Enterobacteriaceae. TCRdb's copy holds only in-frame clones and misses some; the assay was immunoSEQ multiplex PCR. The table lists under 35,000 clones, around four fifths of them singletons. Sorting took every CD4+ cell except CD45RA+CCR7+CD95- naive cells, reaching over 95% purity. Material: memory CD4+ T cells from blood. The receptors were gathered from a human donor in good health.

This clone has just a few counts. This rearrangement joins TRBV29-1 to TRBJ1-1; 7 bases agree with TRBD1. V gave up 6 bases and J gave up 4 bases; unmatched junction bases: 11. The CDR3 has 14 residues. Germline CDR1 and CDR2: SQVTM and ANQGSEA. DNA for the CDR3: TGCAGCGTCGCGCAGGGGGGAGCGGTCACTGAAGCTTTCTTT. Encoded protein: CSVAQGGAVTEAFF. The full variable domain, in which reference TRBV29-1 and TRBJ1-1 provide the parts outside the CDR3, is SAVISQKPSRDICQRGTSLTIQCQVDSQVTMMFWYRQQPGQSLTLIATANQGSEATYESGFVIDKFPISRPNLTFSTLTVSNMSPEDSSIYLCSVAQGGAVTEAFFGQGTRLTVV.

This sequence joins TRBV15 and TRBJ2-7; D is possibly TRBD1 or TRBD2 (5 bases each). Between the trimmed V and J ends, which lost 0 bases and 5 bases, there was a span of 11 bases. Germline V gives CDR1 LNHNV, CDR2 YYDKDF (reference sequence). The CDR3 is 14 residues long. The CDR3 sequence: CATSRDGTDNEQYF. The CDR3 DNA is TGTGCCACCAGCAGAGATGGGACGGACAACGAGCAGTACTTC.

This clone turned up a few times. V and J are TRBV5-1 and TRBJ1-2; 11 nucleotides line up with TRBD1. Germline V gene sequence: CDR1 SGHRS, CDR2 YFSETQ. This CDR3 is 18 amino acids long. The V gene end was trimmed by 3 bases and the J gene end by 7 bases; junction bases not matched to a gene: 17. The CDR3 DNA follows: TGCGCCAGCAGCTCCGGACAGGGGGCGAACCCTGGGGCTGGTGGCTACACCTTC. This translates into CASSSGQGANPGAGGYTF.

The sample holds a few counts of this clone. The chain combines TRBV9 with TRBJ1-5, with 7 bases that match TRBD1. V lost 7 bases and J lost 3; bases outside the gene matches: 13. This CDR3 comprises 16 residues. Germline CDR1 SGDLS, CDR2 YYNGEE. In DNA form, the CDR3 reads TGTGCCAGCTCCCAGGGGACAGAGGGCTACAATCAGCCCCAGCATTTT. Translating gives CASSQGTEGYNQPQHF.

The chain carries TRBV7-2 and TRBJ2-3; TRBD2 might be the D (6 bases). Germline assignment: CDR1 SGHTA and CDR2 FQGNSA. The CDR3 spans 15 residues. Trimming pared 2 bases from V and 0 bases from J, leaving 9 bases between. Written as DNA, the CDR3 is TGTGCCAGCAGCTTAAACGGAGGGAGCACAGATACGCAGTATTTT. It encodes CASSLNGGSTDTQYF.

The chain carries TRBV9 and TRBJ2-5, with a tentative D call TRBD1 (6 bases). CDR1 is SGDLS and CDR2 is YYNGEE in the germline V gene. CDR3 length equals 15 residues. V lost 0 bases to trimming and J lost 5 bases, with 14 bases between them. The CDR3 nucleotides read TGTGCCAGCAGCGTAGGAAGGGGACAAATGGAGACCCAGTACTTC. This codes for CASSVGRGQMETQYF.

The rearrangement uses TRBV25-1 and TRBJ2-3; no clear D gene. Germline V gene data show CDR1 as MGHDK and CDR2 as SYGVNS. The CDR3 spans 13 residues. V lost 5 bases and J lost 2, with 8 bases in between. The CDR3 DNA reads TGTGCCAGCAGTTCGACCAACACAGATACGCAGTATTTT. This sequence encodes CASSSTNTDTQYF.

The V gene is TRBV7-7, the J gene TRBJ2-2; 9 nucleotides agree with TRBD1. Germline assignment: CDR1 SSHAT and CDR2 FNYEAQ (reference sequence). The ends lost 10 bases at V and 5 bases at J; junction bases unmatched: 8. CDR3 length equals 14 residues. This chain's CDR3 is CATPMGQGTGELFF. CDR3 DNA: TGTGCCACCCCGATGGGACAGGGTACCGGGGAGCTGTTTTTT.

The rearrangement joins TRBV7-9 to TRBJ2-4; 12 bases match TRBD2. From germline, CDR1 is SEHNR and CDR2 FQNEAQ (reference sequence). The CDR3 loop spans 18 amino acids. J was trimmed by 3 bases and V by 3 bases; bases with no gene match: 9. CDR3 in amino acids: CASSFASLAGGFKNIQYF. CDR3 nucleotides: TGTGCCAGCAGCTTTGCGTCACTAGCGGGAGGATTCAAAAACATTCAGTACTTC.

The gene calls are TRBV30 and TRBJ1-5, with 7 bases that match TRBD1. The V gene end was trimmed by 1 base and the J gene end by 8 bases; junction bases not matched to a gene: 11. CDR1 and CDR2 (germline): GTSNPN, SVGIG (reference sequence). The CDR3 is made up of 15 amino acids. The DNA for the CDR3 is TGTGCCTGGAGTGAGGGGGCGGATGGTCGTGAGCCCCAGCATTTT. Amino acids: CAWSEGADGREPQHF.